Shown below are 23 T cell receptor beta chains from a single sample sequenced in a study of vaccination and CD4 T cells after COVID-19. Treatment here: roughly 11-day PBMC culture with coronavirus spike peptide pools or control peptides (ViraFEST assay). No antigens are known for them. Once obtained from cultured CD4+ T cells, the DNA was sequenced using the Oncomine TCR Beta short-read assay. TCRdb reprocessed the PCR reads via MiXCR and lists one record per CDR3 protein. The sample shows more than 13,000 distinct CDR3 sequences, about two fifths of them seen only once. Sequenced: CD4+ T cells from blood, cultured in vitro. All receptors derive from a human donor who had recovered from COVID-19.

This clonotype was observed a few times. The chain employs TRBV10-3 and TRBJ2-7; perhaps TRBD2 as D (5 bases). Germline-derived CDR1 and CDR2 are ENHRY and SYGVKD. The CDR3 covers 13 residues. V dropped 3 bases and J dropped 3 bases, with 9 bases sitting between them. The CDR3 DNA is TGTGCCATCAGTGATAAACTAGACTACGAGCAGTACTTC. Translation gives CAISDKLDYEQYF.

This chain uses TRBV15 with TRBJ1-6; D is unresolved. Germline V gene lookup returns CDR1 LNHNV and CDR2 YYDKDF (reference sequence). The CDR3 sequence is 12 residues long. The V gene lost 8 bases and the J gene lost 6 bases, with 8 bases spanning the gap. Here the CDR3 DNA reads TGTGCCACCGGGAAGAGTAATTCACCCCTCCACTTT. This codes for CATGKSNSPLHF.

The CDR3 DNA reads as TGTGCCAGCAGCTTGCCGTCAGATACGCAGTATTTT. Translation gives CASSLPSDTQYF. The rearrangement uses TRBV5-4 and TRBJ2-3; D not certain. This CDR3 has 12 residues. Germline V gene data show CDR1 as SGHNT and CDR2 as YYREEE (reference sequence). V was shortened by 1 base and J by 4 bases, with 4 bases between the two germline ends.

A few counts support this clonotype. The chain recombines TRBV28 with TRBJ2-2; weak D call: TRBD2 (6 bases). Trimming cost V 6 bases and J 4 bases, with 21 bases left between them. This CDR3 has 17 amino acids. Germline V CDR1 and CDR2: MDHEN, SYDVKM. CDR3 coding DNA: TGTGCCAGCAGCCCAGAGTCGGGGGAGAGAGGCACCGGGGAGCTGTTTTTT. Its protein is CASSPESGERGTGELFF.

The V gene is TRBV7-2, the J gene TRBJ2-3; TRBD2 aligns across 7 bases. The V and J ends lost 1 base and 1 base, in that order; junction bases with no gene match: 5. CDR3 length: 16 amino acids. Germline loops: CDR1 SGHTA, CDR2 FQGNSA. The CDR3 DNA reads as TGTGCCAGCAGCTTAGTTGCGGGGGATGGCACAGATACGCAGTATTTT. Its protein is CASSLVAGDGTDTQYF.

There are a few counts of this clonotype. The V gene is TRBV20-1, the J gene TRBJ1-2; 8 bases fit TRBD1. The CDR3 is 15 residues long. With V trimmed by 3 bases and J by 8 bases, 14 bases remained unmatched. In germline, CDR1 is DFQATT, CDR2 SNEGSKA (reference sequence). CDR3 sequence reads: CSASQELQGAGGYTF. Written as DNA, the CDR3 is TGCAGTGCTAGCCAGGAGCTTCAGGGGGCGGGGGGCTACACCTTC.

V is TRBV28 and J is TRBJ2-2; no reliable D call. The germline V gene encodes CDR1 MDHEN and CDR2 SYDVKM. The CDR3 sequence is 12 residues long. Here the CDR3 DNA reads TGTGGGTCCAACCCGAACACCGGGGAGCTGTTTTTT. Translated: CGSNPNTGELFF.

V is TRBV2 and J is TRBJ1-3, with TRBD1 as a possible D gene (5 bases). V lost 3 bases and J lost 8, with 5 bases in between. Germline CDR1 reads SNHLY; CDR2 reads FYNNEI. This CDR3 spans 11 amino acids. The CDR3 is CASSEGDTIYF. In DNA, the CDR3 is TGTGCCAGCAGTGAGGGGGACACCATATATTTT.

V is TRBV5-1 and J is TRBJ2-2, with D maybe TRBD1 (5 bases). The ends were cut back, 4 bases at V and 6 bases at J, with 16 bases in the middle. This CDR3 contains 15 residues. CDR1 SGHRS and CDR2 YFSETQ come from the germline V gene. The CDR3 nucleotides read TGCGCCAGCAGCCCCACGTTGGGGCATGCCGGGGAGCTGTTTTTT. Amino acid sequence: CASSPTLGHAGELFF.

V gene TRBV28 combines with J gene TRBJ1-1; D is unclear. The CDR3 has 11 residues. V was pared by 7 bases and J by 3 bases, with 6 bases between. In germline, CDR1 is MDHEN, CDR2 SYDVKM. The CDR3: CASTGYTEAFF. The CDR3 nucleotides are TGTGCCAGCACGGGGTACACTGAAGCTTTCTTT.

The V gene is TRBV7-9, the J gene TRBJ2-7, with 12 positions matching TRBD2. CDR3 length: 18 residues. In germline, CDR1 is SEHNR, CDR2 FQNEAQ (reference sequence). Unmatched junction bases numbered 9, after V lost 1 base and J lost 2 bases. In nucleotides, the CDR3 is TGTGCCAGCAGCTTAGATCGGTGGACTAGCGGGAATACCTACGAGCAGTACTTC. This encodes CASSLDRWTSGNTYEQYF. Complete variable domain (other parts from reference TRBV7-9 and TRBJ2-7): DTGVSQNPRHKITKRGQNVTFRCDPISEHNRLYWYRQTLGQGPEFLTYFQNEAQLEKSRLLSDRFSAERPKGSFSTLEIQRTEQGDSAMYLCASSLDRWTSGNTYEQYFGPGTRLTVT.

The V gene is TRBV6-1, the J gene TRBJ2-7; 11 positions agree with TRBD1. The V segment lost 6 bases and the J segment 1 base; nucleotides outside the gene matches: 5. Germline loops: CDR1 MNHNS, CDR2 SASEGT. The length of the CDR3 is 15 residues. The CDR3 nucleotides are TGTGCCAGCAGACTCGGACAGGGGGCTTCCTACGAGCAGTACTTC. It encodes CASRLGQGASYEQYF.

There are a few counts of this clonotype. The chain uses TRBV6-1 and TRBJ2-5; D is undetermined. Germline CDR1 is MNHNS and CDR2 is SASEGT. This CDR3 has 17 residues. With 1 base removed from V and 4 bases from J, the gap between germline ends came to 19 bases. CDR3: CASSEVRSATGRETQYF. As DNA, the CDR3 is TGTGCCAGCAGTGAAGTCAGGTCCGCGACGGGTCGAGAGACCCAGTACTTC.

This clonotype was seen only a few times. V and J are TRBV10-2 and TRBJ1-2; D not certain. This CDR3 contains 12 residues. Germline V gene sequence: CDR1 WSHSY, CDR2 SAAADI. Trimming took off 5 bases at V and 13 bases at J, with 17 bases between the two ends. CDR3 DNA: TGCGCCAGCAGTCATTCCGAGATTGGCGGCACCTTC. Its translation is CASSHSEIGGTF.

This rearrangement joins TRBV20-1 to TRBJ1-6, with TRBD1 identical over 7 bases. Germline CDR1 and CDR2: DFQATT and SNEGSKA (reference sequence). The CDR3 is 14 amino acids. J was trimmed by 7 bases and V by 5 bases; bases with no gene match: 8. The CDR3 coding sequence is TGCAGTGCTGAGGACAGGCTACCCAATTCACCCCTCCACTTT. It specifies CSAEDRLPNSPLHF.

This clonotype is medium-sized (0.01 to 0.1%) within its sample. The chain couples TRBV20-1 to TRBJ2-7; 7 bases line up with TRBD1. CDR3 length: 14 residues. The germline gives CDR1 DFQATT, CDR2 SNEGSKA (reference sequence). V lost 3 bases and J lost 3; bases outside the gene matches: 8. CDR3 protein: CSARPDRSDYEQYF. The CDR3 DNA is TGCAGTGCTAGGCCGGACAGGAGTGACTACGAGCAGTACTTC.

Only a few counts were recorded for this clonotype. This rearrangement joins TRBV27 to TRBJ1-2; 9 nucleotides agree with TRBD1. With 2 bases clipped from V and 5 bases from J, the junction kept 9 bases outside the gene matches. In germline, CDR1 is MNHEY, CDR2 SMNVEV (reference sequence). The CDR3 totals 16 residues. The CDR3 loop is CASSLVGTGGGYGYTF. In nucleotides, the CDR3 is TGTGCCAGCAGTTTAGTCGGAACAGGGGGCGGGTATGGCTACACCTTC.

The V call is TRBV19, the J call TRBJ2-5; D may be TRBD2 (6 bases). V dropped 3 bases and J dropped 4 bases, with 9 bases sitting between them. Germline V lookup: CDR1 LNHDA, CDR2 SQIVND (reference sequence). The CDR3 covers 13 residues. The CDR3 nucleotides read TGTGCCAGTAGTATCGGAGGGAGAGAGACCCAGTACTTC. It codes for CASSIGGRETQYF.

J is TRBJ2-3 and V is TRBV24-1; D may be TRBD2 (6 bases). V gave up 4 bases and J gave up 3 bases, with 13 bases separating them. The germline CDR1 and CDR2 sequences are KGHDR and SFDVKD. There are 15 residues in the CDR3. CDR3 sequence (DNA): TGTGCCACCAGTGAGACGGGAGTGGGGACAGATACGCAGTATTTT. Translation: CATSETGVGTDTQYF.

The V call is TRBV20-1, the J call TRBJ1-5; D is possibly TRBD1 (6 bases). The CDR3 is 16 residues long. V was clipped by 3 bases and J by 4 bases, with 19 bases between them. Germline V lookup: CDR1 DFQATT, CDR2 SNEGSKA (reference sequence). CDR3 coding DNA: TGCAGTGCTAGCACCTCTGGTGGACAGATAAATCAGCCCCAGCATTTT. Amino acid sequence: CSASTSGGQINQPQHF.

This clonotype was detected once. For the CDR3, the DNA is TGCAGTGCTAGAGATAGGGACAGGGGCCGTCTGGTTTTCTTT. Protein product: CSARDRDRGRLVFF. The genes are TRBV20-1 and TRBJ1-1; 10 nucleotides align to TRBD1. Germline CDR1 is DFQATT and CDR2 is SNEGSKA (reference sequence). With 0 bases clipped from V and 13 bases from J, the junction kept 11 bases outside the gene matches. The CDR3 extends over 14 amino acids.

The chain carries TRBV11-2 and TRBJ2-5, with a possible D match to TRBD2 (5 bases). CDR1 and CDR2 (germline): SGHAT, FQNNGV. The CDR3 totals 16 residues. Trimming cost V 2 bases and J 5 bases, with 18 bases left between them. CDR3 loop: CASSLPRVLGFETQYF. CDR3 coding DNA: TGTGCCAGCAGCTTACCGAGGGTACTAGGTTTCGAGACCCAGTACTTC.

Of note for this clonotype: The junction does not match germline at one end; this may be a read error. V is TRBV7-2 and J is TRBJ1-4; perhaps TRBD1 as D (6 bases). The CDR3 totals 15 residues. Germline-derived CDR1 and CDR2 are SGHTA and FQGNSA. The CDR3 protein is CASSLRGMGNEKLFF. CDR3 DNA sequence: TGTGCCAGCAGCTTAAGGGGGATGGGTAATGAAAAATTGTTTTTT.